These 25 T cell receptor beta chains came from one sample sequenced in a study of patients and donors after allogeneic stem cell transplantation. Each CDR3 protein gets one entry after TCRdb re-called the RT-PCR reads with MiXCR. Among about 960,000 distinct CDR3 sequences listed, approximately 18% were seen once. The specimen was blood, either unsorted or a sorted T cell fraction (not recorded which). The receptors stem from a human donor who was either an allogeneic HSCT recipient or a stem cell or donor lymphocyte infusion donor (not recorded which). It is not recorded whose cells these are; they may come from a transplant donor.

The CDR3 loop is CASSVAWGTEAFF. CDR3 in DNA: TGTGCCAGCAGCGTAGCTTGGGGGACTGAAGCTTTCTTT. The chain joins TRBV9 to TRBJ1-1; TRBD1 might be the D (5 bases). Germline CDR1 reads SGDLS; CDR2 reads YYNGEE. V shed 0 bases and J shed 5 bases, with 8 bases lying between them. The CDR3 is 13 amino acids.

The CDR3: CASSQESGDEQYF. The DNA for the CDR3 is TGCGCCAGCAGCCAAGAATCGGGGGACGAGCAGTACTTC. V and J are TRBV4-1 and TRBJ2-7, with a weak D call TRBD2 (6 bases). Looked up from germline, CDR1 is MGHRA and CDR2 is YSYEKL. V lost 0 bases to trimming and J lost 5 bases, with 8 bases between them. This CDR3 is built from 13 residues.

The chain employs TRBV6-2 or TRBV6-3 and TRBJ2-1; D gene ambiguous. Germline values: CDR1 MNHEY, CDR2 SVGEGT. V lost 10 bases, J lost 6 bases, and 22 bases lay in between. The CDR3 length is 15 residues. CDR3 in amino acids: CATSIFWVGINEQFF. CDR3 sequence (DNA): TGTGCCACCTCTATTTTCTGGGTGGGGATCAATGAGCAGTTCTTC.

This clonotype came up once. V and J are TRBV20-1 and TRBJ1-1; D remains ambiguous. V was trimmed by 1 base and J by 2 bases, leaving 11 bases between them. CDR3 length: 14 residues. Germline CDR1 reads DFQATT; CDR2 reads SNEGSKA (reference sequence). The CDR3 coding sequence is TGCAGTGCTAGAGTTCCCGGCAGAAACACTGAAGCTTTCTTT. The encoded protein is CSARVPGRNTEAFF.

V usage is TRBV4-3 and J usage is TRBJ2-1; 7 positions agree with TRBD2. V dropped 1 base and J dropped 14; count of bases not matched to a gene: 5. CDR3 length equals 12 residues. Germline lookup yields CDR1 LGHNA and CDR2 YSLEER. The CDR3: CASSQVAGRKFF. For the CDR3, the DNA is TGCGCCAGCAGCCAAGTAGCCGGGAGGAAGTTCTTC.

This clonotype is a singleton in its sample. V gene TRBV11-2 combines with J gene TRBJ2-7, with D perhaps TRBD1 (6 bases). Looked up from germline, CDR1 is SGHAT and CDR2 is FQNNGV. This CDR3 has 15 residues. Trimming stripped 5 bases from V and 3 bases from J, with 17 bases between. In DNA form, the CDR3 reads TGTGCCAGCAGCCCGGGGACACTCTCTGGCTACGAGCAGTACTTC. Protein: CASSPGTLSGYEQYF.

This clonotype was counted only a few times. CDR3 protein: CASTGRGEPRGNTEAFF. The CDR3 DNA is TGTGCCAGCACCGGGCGGGGGGAACCGAGGGGGAACACTGAAGCTTTCTTT. The genes are TRBV12-3 or TRBV12-4 and TRBJ1-1; D might be TRBD1 (5 bases). The CDR3 covers 17 residues. Trimming removed 7 bases at V and 1 base at J, with 22 bases between.

This clonotype was seen more than once but under ten times. The genes are TRBV12-3 or TRBV12-4 and TRBJ1-2; D possibly corresponds to TRBD1 (5 bases). The germline V and J ends were trimmed by 6 bases and 10 bases, with 12 bases remaining between them. This CDR3 region has 11 residues. In DNA, the CDR3 is TGTGCCAGCAGGCCCAGCGGGGCCTACACCTTC. This codes for CASRPSGAYTF.

There are a few counts of this clonotype. V gene TRBV24-1 combines with J gene TRBJ2-5; tentatively, D is TRBD1 or TRBD2 (5 bases each). V lost 6 bases and J lost 3, with 7 bases in between. The CDR3 sequence is 12 residues long. The V gene's germline CDR1 is KGHDR and CDR2 SFDVKD. Here the CDR3 reads CATSQGEETQYF. CDR3 nucleotides: TGTGCCACCAGTCAGGGAGAAGAGACCCAGTACTTC.

The sample holds a few counts of this clonotype. The chain combines TRBV24-1 with TRBJ1-5; the match to TRBD1 covers 9 bases. After removal of 4 bases from V and 7 bases from J, the junction contained 7 bases not matched to a gene. The CDR3 contains 15 residues. Germline loops: CDR1 KGHDR, CDR2 SFDVKD. The chain's CDR3 is CATSDPGTGQQPQHF. CDR3 DNA sequence: TGTGCCACCAGTGACCCGGGGACAGGGCAGCAGCCCCAGCATTTT.

The table lists this clonotype with a few counts. The chain couples TRBV2 to TRBJ1-1; weak D call: TRBD1 (6 bases). The CDR3 consists of 14 residues. Germline V CDR1 and CDR2: SNHLY, FYNNEI. The V end lost 10 bases, the J end lost 0 bases, and 15 bases lay between the germline ends. The CDR3 reads CATLRGDMNTEAFF. Here the CDR3 DNA reads TGTGCCACCCTTAGGGGGGACATGAACACTGAAGCTTTCTTT.

Written as DNA, the CDR3 is TGTGCCAGCAGTGCCCCGGGACTAGCGGGGGGAGAGGGGTATGCCGGGGAGCTGTTTTTT. Translating gives CASSAPGLAGGEGYAGELFF. This chain connects TRBV2 to TRBJ2-2; 15 bases agree with TRBD2. The CDR3 has 20 residues. Per the germline V gene, CDR1 is SNHLY and CDR2 is FYNNEI. Germline trimming cut 4 bases from V and 6 bases from J; bases unmatched to any gene: 15.

This chain links TRBV27 with TRBJ2-3; D not certain. The CDR3 totals 14 residues. CDR1 is MNHEY, CDR2 SMNVEV, per germline (reference sequence). V was cut by 8 bases and J by 2 bases, with 14 bases left in between. The CDR3 DNA follows: TGTGCCAGCCTCCCAAGGTCACACACAGATACGCAGTATTTT. Residues: CASLPRSHTDTQYF.

The V gene is TRBV20-1, the J gene TRBJ1-5, with D possibly being TRBD1 (5 bases). Trimming shortened V by 3 bases and J by 1 base, and 10 bases separated the two germline ends. From germline, CDR1 is DFQATT and CDR2 SNEGSKA (reference sequence). The CDR3 has 14 residues. The DNA for the CDR3 is TGCAGTGCTAGGGCCCGACAGAGCAATCAGCCCCAGCATTTT. Its translation is CSARARQSNQPQHF.

This clonotype was seen ten or more times. V and J are TRBV4-3 and TRBJ2-2, with D perhaps given as TRBD1 or TRBD2 (6 bases each). V was shortened by 1 base and J by 2 bases, with 11 bases between the two germline ends. The CDR3 has 16 residues. CDR1 and CDR2 from the germline V gene are LGHNA and YSLEER. The CDR3 protein is CASSQVRGVNTGELFF. In nucleotides, the CDR3 is TGCGCCAGCAGCCAAGTTAGGGGGGTAAACACCGGGGAGCTGTTTTTT.

This clonotype was counted ten times or more. The chain carries TRBV6-1 and TRBJ2-7; D unclear. V was pared by 6 bases and J by 4 bases, with 19 bases between. The CDR3 runs to 15 residues. Germline V gene lookup returns CDR1 MNHNS and CDR2 SASEGT. The DNA of the CDR3 is TGTGCCAGCAGCCTAGAGACTCCCGAGGTGTACGAGCAGTACTTC. This encodes CASSLETPEVYEQYF.

The V call is TRBV7-2, the J call TRBJ2-3, with 7 bases aligning to TRBD2. The germline gives CDR1 SGHTA, CDR2 FQGNSA. The length of the CDR3 is 16 residues. The V gene end was trimmed by 3 bases and the J gene end by 1 base; junction bases not matched to a gene: 7. CDR3 region: CASSFGRGSGTDTQYF. The CDR3 DNA reads as TGTGCCAGCAGCTTCGGGCGGGGGTCTGGCACAGATACGCAGTATTTT.

This sequence joins TRBV7-9 and TRBJ2-7, with 8 bases that match TRBD2. Losses at the gene ends were 5 bases for V and 1 base for J; bases not matched to a gene: 13. The length of the CDR3 is 17 residues. CDR1 SEHNR and CDR2 FQNEAQ come from the germline V gene (reference sequence). This CDR3 reads CASSPGLRSGGSYEQYF. The CDR3 bases are TGTGCCAGCAGCCCGGGACTTAGAAGCGGGGGTTCCTACGAGCAGTACTTC. The full variable domain, with the rest looked up from reference TRBV7-9 and TRBJ2-7, is DTGVSQNPRHKITKRGQNVTFRCDPISEHNRLYWYRQTLGQGPEFLTYFQNEAQLEKSRLLSDRFSAERPKGSFSTLEIQRTEQGDSAMYLCASSPGLRSGGSYEQYFGPGTRLTVT.

The gene calls are TRBV27 and TRBJ1-2; 11 bases align to TRBD1. CDR1 and CDR2 (germline): MNHEY, SMNVEV (reference sequence). The junction had 4 bases not matched to a gene; V was cut back by 6 bases and J by 4 bases. There are 14 residues in the CDR3. DNA of the CDR3: TGTGCCAGCAGCGACGGGACAGGGGGCTATGGCTACACCTTC. Its protein is CASSDGTGGYGYTF.

The chain has TRBV30 and TRBJ1-6; no reliable D call. This CDR3 is built from 12 residues. Trimming stripped 1 base from V and 8 bases from J, with 6 bases between. CDR1 and CDR2 (germline): GTSNPN, SVGIG (reference sequence). CDR3 nucleotides: TGTGCCTGGAGTGGGGTGGATTCACCCCTCCACTTT. It is translated as CAWSGVDSPLHF.

This clonotype was counted between two and nine times. The chain links TRBV20-1 to TRBJ1-6, with D uncertain. With 3 bases removed from V and 7 bases from J, the gap between germline ends came to 7 bases. Germline V gene data show CDR1 as DFQATT and CDR2 as SNEGSKA (reference sequence). This CDR3 is 12 amino acids long. CDR3 region: CSARRANSPLHF. The CDR3, as DNA: TGCAGTGCTAGGCGCGCGAATTCACCCCTCCACTTT.

This clonotype showed up just a few times. The chain recombines TRBV5-6 with TRBJ2-1; 8 bases fit TRBD2. Unmatched junction bases numbered 6, after V lost 2 bases and J lost 8 bases. Germline V CDR1 and CDR2: SGHDT, YYEEEE. The CDR3 totals 14 residues. The CDR3 sequence: CASSFDSGGDEQFF. CDR3 nucleotides: TGTGCCAGCAGCTTCGACTCCGGGGGGGATGAGCAGTTCTTC.

This clonotype was seen a few times. V gene TRBV11-2 combines with J gene TRBJ1-1; D is possibly TRBD1 (5 bases). Between the trimmed V and J ends, which lost 0 bases and 0 bases, there was a span of 11 bases. CDR1 SGHAT and CDR2 FQNNGV come from the germline V gene. The CDR3 length is 16 residues. The DNA for the CDR3 is TGTGCCAGCAGCTTAGATCGCAGCAGGGTGAACACTGAAGCTTTCTTT. Translated, it gives CASSLDRSRVNTEAFF.

The chain uses TRBV7-9 and TRBJ2-1, with 8 bases that match TRBD2. Germline CDR1 and CDR2: SEHNR and FQNEAQ (reference sequence). J gave up 13 bases and V 5 bases, and 10 bases lay outside the gene matches. The CDR3 spans 13 residues. The CDR3 region has the DNA TGTGCCAGCAGCCCAGCCTTAGCGGGATACCAGTTCTTC. Translating it yields CASSPALAGYQFF.

This clonotype occurred a few times. The chain has TRBV27 and TRBJ2-7; TRBD2 matches 12 bases. The V segment lost 6 bases and the J segment 4 bases; nucleotides outside the gene matches: 4. Per germline, CDR1 MNHEY and CDR2 SMNVEV (reference sequence). The CDR3 spans 14 residues. CDR3 DNA: TGTGCCAGCAGCATAACTAGCGGGAGGTACGAGCAGTACTTC. Translating it yields CASSITSGRYEQYF.